This T cell receptor (beta chain) stems from a study of T cell repertoires in cytomegalovirus infection. For the study at large: Indications of both CMV infection and matching HLA type were provided by public TCR beta signatures. General study results and limits: In two of eight donors, the top clonotype was HLA-C-restricted CMV-specific.

TCRdb reanalysed the reads using MiXCR and keeps one entry per CDR3 protein. The table records approximately 120,000 distinct CDR3 sequences, 32% of them present only once. The sample holds many counts of this clonotype. Antigen: not known. CDR3 length: 17 residues. Germline trimming cut 2 bases from V and 2 bases from J; bases unmatched to any gene: 4. Germline V lookup: CDR1 MDHEN, CDR2 SYDVKM. The sequence came from a human donor in good health (CMV status not recorded). Some clones in this sample may be carry-over from other donors' samples. The source material was CD8+ T cells from cultured PBMCs, sampled from culture after CMV antigen stimulation. The chain has TRBV28 and TRBJ2-3, with TRBD2 matching over 13 bases. The CDR3 DNA follows: TGTGCCAGCAGTTTAGAGGGACTAGCGGGATTCACAGATACGCAGTATTTT. Translated, it gives CASSLEGLAGFTDTQYF.